Shown below are 28 T cell receptor beta chains from a single sample sequenced in a study of cytomegalovirus exposure and HLA in healthy donors. The primer mix had 60 Vbeta and 13 Jbeta primers. Data came from immunoSEQ multiplex PCR; TCRdb stores just in-frame clones and leaves some out. In the table there are approximately 120,000 clones, approximately 71% of which are singletons. The sequenced sample consisted of PBMCs. The source is a man aged 40-55 years in good health and CMV-seronegative.

The V and J genes are TRBV6-6 and TRBJ2-3, with 7 bases aligning to TRBD1. CDR1 and CDR2 from the germline V gene are MNHNY and SVGAGI (reference sequence). CDR3 length equals 15 residues. J gave up 7 bases and V 6 bases, and 13 bases lay outside the gene matches. DNA for the CDR3: TGTGCCAGCAGGGGACCGACAGGGTGGGGGAATACGCAGTATTTT. It specifies CASRGPTGWGNTQYF.

The rearrangement links TRBV6-4 to TRBJ2-1; 9 bases are a match to TRBD2. J lost 2 bases, V lost 8 bases, and 10 bases had no gene match. Germline V lookup: CDR1 MRHNA, CDR2 SNTAGT. CDR3 length equals 16 residues. This chain's CDR3 is CASSEGGGAAYNEQFF. CDR3 in DNA: TGTGCCAGCTCTGAGGGCGGGGGGGCGGCCTACAATGAGCAGTTCTTC.

The chain couples TRBV2 to TRBJ1-6; D remains ambiguous. V lost 2 bases and J lost 0, with 8 bases in between. CDR3 length: 16 amino acids. Looked up from germline, CDR1 is SNHLY and CDR2 is FYNNEI. This CDR3 reads CASSEYLSSYNSPLHF. The CDR3 region has the DNA TGTGCCAGCAGTGAATACCTCAGCTCCTATAATTCACCCCTCCACTTT. Together with reference TRBV2 and TRBJ1-6, the CDR3 gives the full variable domain: EPEVTQTPSHQVTQMGQEVILRCVPISNHLYFYWYRQILGQKVEFLVSFYNNEISEKSEIFDDQFSVERPDGSNFTLKIRSTKLEDSAMYFCASSEYLSSYNSPLHFGNGTRLTVT.

The CDR3 loop is CASSLAPGQGSKLFF. The DNA of the CDR3 is TGTGCCAGCAGCTTAGCCCCGGGACAGGGGTCGAAACTGTTTTTT. The chain links TRBV7-6 to TRBJ1-4; TRBD1 agrees at 10 bases. V lost 0 bases, J lost 11 bases, and 6 bases stayed unmatched. The CDR3 covers 15 residues. From germline, CDR1 is SGHVS and CDR2 FNYEAQ.

The rearrangement links TRBV6-5 to TRBJ1-4; weak D call: TRBD1 (5 bases). V lost 2 bases, J lost 11 bases, and 9 bases lay in between. CDR1 is MNHEY and CDR2 is SVGAGI in the germline V gene. This CDR3 is built from 12 residues. For the CDR3, the DNA is TGTGCCAGCAGTTACGGCCGGGGGAAACTGTTTTTT. Translated, it gives CASSYGRGKLFF.

This clone was picked up a small number of times. This chain connects TRBV6-4 to TRBJ1-2; 7 nucleotides align to TRBD1. The CDR3 is made up of 15 amino acids. With V trimmed by 1 base and J by 0 bases, 2 bases remained unmatched. CDR1 is MRHNA, CDR2 SNTAGT, per germline. As DNA, the CDR3 is TGTGCCAGCAGTGACTGGGACAGAACTAACTATGGCTACACCTTC. Residues: CASSDWDRTNYGYTF.

This chain connects TRBV2 to TRBJ2-3; 13 nucleotides line up with TRBD2. CDR1 is SNHLY, CDR2 FYNNEI, per germline. V lost 4 bases and J lost 2; bases outside the gene matches: 6. This CDR3 has 17 amino acids. The CDR3 nucleotides are TGTGCCAGCAGTGCACGGACTAGCGGGGGAAACACAGATACGCAGTATTTT. Translating it yields CASSARTSGGNTDTQYF.

The chain combines TRBV19 with TRBJ1-5; D is ambiguous. Germline V gene data show CDR1 as LNHDA and CDR2 as SQIVND (reference sequence). V shed 3 bases and J shed 4 bases, with 19 bases lying between them. The CDR3 is 17 amino acids. For the CDR3, the DNA is TGTGCCAGTAGTATCGGGGAGGCAACTATTATTAATCAGCCCCAGCATTTT. Translation gives CASSIGEATIINQPQHF.

The rearrangement uses TRBV15 and TRBJ1-3; unclear D gene. Germline V CDR1 and CDR2: LNHNV, YYDKDF (reference sequence). This CDR3 has 13 residues. The V end lost 4 bases, the J end lost 4 bases, and 8 bases lay between the germline ends. CDR3 DNA: TGTGCCACCAGCACGGACTACGGAAACACCATATATTTT. This encodes CATSTDYGNTIYF.

This chain uses TRBV4-2 with TRBJ2-3; 8 bases are a match to TRBD1. The CDR3 runs to 14 residues. CDR1 LGHNA and CDR2 YNFKEQ come from the germline V gene. Trimming took 4 bases from V and 9 from J; bases not matched to a gene: 9. CDR3 region: CASSPGQGLGTQYF. CDR3 nucleotide sequence: TGTGCCAGCAGCCCCGGACAGGGTTTAGGCACGCAGTATTTT.

This chain connects TRBV9 to TRBJ2-5, with TRBD2 identical over 8 bases. The V gene end was trimmed by 4 bases and the J gene end by 2 bases; junction bases not matched to a gene: 7. CDR1 and CDR2 from the germline V gene are SGDLS and YYNGEE. The CDR3 runs 15 residues. CDR3 nucleotide sequence: TGTGCCAGCAGCTCACAGCGGGGGTTTCAAGAGACCCAGTACTTC. Protein sequence: CASSSQRGFQETQYF.

This clone has more than one count but fewer than ten. V is TRBV27 and J is TRBJ2-1; D is perhaps TRBD2 (5 bases). Trimming stripped 4 bases from V and 2 bases from J, with 18 bases between. The CDR3 runs 17 residues. CDR1 and CDR2 from the germline V gene are MNHEY and SMNVEV (reference sequence). The DNA of the CDR3 is TGTGCCAGCAGTTCAACCCCCGGGGTAGGTGCCTACAATGAGCAGTTCTTC. It is translated as CASSSTPGVGAYNEQFF.

The V and J genes are TRBV6-4 and TRBJ2-7; 7 bases align to TRBD2. Germline V gene sequence: CDR1 MRHNA, CDR2 SNTAGT. This CDR3 comprises 14 residues. J gave up 3 bases and V 4 bases, and 6 bases lay outside the gene matches. CDR3 DNA sequence: TGTGCCAGCAGTGTCGAACGCGGGGGCTACGAGCAGTACTTC. It codes for CASSVERGGYEQYF.

CDR3 sequence reads: CASSSPGQGGGEQYF. CDR3 sequence (DNA): TGTGCCAGCAGTTCACCGGGACAGGGTGGAGGCGAGCAGTACTTC. This rearrangement joins TRBV6-5 to TRBJ2-7, with 9 bases lining up with TRBD1. The CDR3 length is 15 residues. Germline V gene data show CDR1 as MNHEY and CDR2 as SVGAGI. V lost 4 bases to trimming and J lost 6 bases; unmatched junction nucleotides: 10.

The chain employs TRBV4-3 and TRBJ2-7; 9 bases agree with TRBD1. This CDR3 has 15 residues. The germline V gene has CDR1 LGHNA and CDR2 YSLEER. V lost 0 bases and J lost 6; bases outside the gene matches: 6. DNA for the CDR3: TGCGCCAGCAGCCAAGATAGCGGACAGGGGCGCGAGCAGTACTTC. It specifies CASSQDSGQGREQYF.

J is TRBJ2-3 and V is TRBV7-3; D is perhaps TRBD1 (6 bases). CDR3 length equals 14 residues. Germline loops: CDR1 SGHTA, CDR2 FQGTGA. Trimming pared 3 bases from V and 6 bases from J, leaving 13 bases between. CDR3 protein: CASSFLGGSDTQYF. Here the CDR3 DNA reads TGTGCCAGCAGCTTTCTTGGGGGCTCGGATACGCAGTATTTT.

A few counts support this clone. DNA of the CDR3: TGTGCCAGCAGTGAAGCCTCCCCCCTGGCTTCACCCCTCCACTTT. It translates to CASSEASPLASPLHF. The V call is TRBV6-1, the J call TRBJ1-6; the D is unclear. The CDR3 spans 15 residues. The V and J ends lost 0 bases and 9 bases respectively, with 12 bases between them. Germline V gene lookup returns CDR1 MNHNS and CDR2 SASEGT.

This clone is a singleton in its sample. The V and J genes are TRBV27 and TRBJ2-5; 12 bases match TRBD2. CDR3 length: 15 residues. Germline V gives CDR1 MNHEY, CDR2 SMNVEV (reference sequence). V lost 3 bases, J lost 4 bases, and 3 bases stayed unmatched. CDR3 sequence reads: CASSFLAGGPETQYF. CDR3 nucleotides: TGTGCCAGCAGTTTCCTAGCGGGGGGGCCAGAGACCCAGTACTTC.

The rearrangement links TRBV7-9 to TRBJ1-2; D is uncertain. The germline V gene has CDR1 SEHNR and CDR2 FQNEAQ (reference sequence). V gave up 3 bases and J gave up 3 bases, with 8 bases separating them. This CDR3 region has 13 residues. DNA of the CDR3: TGTGCCAGCAGCTTTCTCTTTTACTATGGCTACACCTTC. Protein product: CASSFLFYYGYTF.

This clone has only a few counts. The chain uses TRBV2 and TRBJ2-7; TRBD1 is a possible D gene (7 bases). V shed 6 bases and J shed 2 bases, with 14 bases lying between them. The CDR3 contains 14 residues. The germline gives CDR1 SNHLY, CDR2 FYNNEI. This CDR3 is CASSKRRGPYEQYF. The CDR3 DNA follows: TGTGCCAGCAGCAAGCGGAGGGGGCCCTACGAGCAGTACTTC.

This clone has only a few counts. The CDR3: CASSWGDPGANVLTF. The CDR3 DNA sequence: TGTGCCAGCAGCTGGGGGGATCCTGGGGCCAACGTCCTGACTTTC. This rearrangement joins TRBV5-6 to TRBJ2-6; D is perhaps TRBD2 (6 bases). The V end lost 3 bases, the J end lost 2 bases, and 9 bases lay between the germline ends. Germline CDR1 is SGHDT and CDR2 is YYEEEE. The CDR3 contains 15 residues.

The CDR3 is CSVGVAKGETQYF. The CDR3 DNA follows: TGCAGCGTTGGAGTGGCTAAAGGAGAGACCCAGTACTTC. V is TRBV29-1 and J is TRBJ2-7; D is undetermined. TRBJ2-5 explains the end of the DNA better; the J call may be wrong. The CDR3 is 13 amino acids. Germline values: CDR1 SQVTM, CDR2 ANQGSEA.

This clone has a handful of counts. J is TRBJ1-1 and V is TRBV6-1, with D possibly matching TRBD1 (6 bases). Germline V gene sequence: CDR1 MNHNS, CDR2 SASEGT. The V end was cut by 2 bases, the J end by 6 bases, with 13 bases between. The CDR3 sequence is 14 residues long. CDR3 sequence reads: CASSERADSAEAFF. CDR3 sequence (DNA): TGTGCCAGCAGTGAAAGAGCGGACAGCGCTGAAGCTTTCTTT.

The gene calls are TRBV7-9 and TRBJ2-4; D is perhaps TRBD1 (5 bases). The germline gives CDR1 SEHNR, CDR2 FQNEAQ (reference sequence). The V and J ends lost 1 base and 0 bases respectively, with 10 bases between them. The CDR3 length is 16 residues. The CDR3 here is CASSLEADIAKNIQYF. The CDR3 region has the DNA TGTGCCAGCAGCTTAGAGGCGGACATAGCCAAAAACATTCAGTACTTC.

Concerning this clone: The junction departs from the called germline gene at one end, perhaps through a read error. This sequence joins TRBV5-6 and TRBJ1-4, with 7 bases that match TRBD1. The CDR3 has 17 residues. Germline loops: CDR1 SGHDT, CDR2 YYEEEE. CDR3 bases: TGTGCCAGCAGCACCATCAGGGGGAGTCATACTAACGAAAAACTGTTTTTT. Amino acids: CASSTIRGSHTNEKLFF. Together with reference TRBV5-6 and TRBJ1-4, the CDR3 gives the full variable domain: DAGVTQSPTHLIKTRGQQVTLRCSPKSGHDTVSWYQQALGQGPQFIFQYYEEEERQRGNFPDRFSGHQFPNYSSELNVNALLLGDSALYLCASSTIRGSHTNEKLFFGSGTQLSVL.

The rearrangement links TRBV2 to TRBJ1-1; D call uncertain. There are 18 residues in the CDR3. Trimming cost V 7 bases and J 0 bases, with 24 bases left between them. Germline V gives CDR1 SNHLY, CDR2 FYNNEI. The CDR3 protein is CASMGWAGSTRMNTEAFF. The CDR3 region has the DNA TGTGCCAGCATGGGGTGGGCGGGCTCAACTCGCATGAACACTGAAGCTTTCTTT.

The V gene is TRBV7-2, the J gene TRBJ1-2; TRBD1 might be the D (6 bases). Trimming removed 1 base at V and 7 bases at J, with 13 bases between. The germline V gene has CDR1 SGHTA and CDR2 FQGNSA. The CDR3 extends over 14 amino acids. The CDR3 nucleotides are TGTGCCAGCAGCTTAGATGCAGGGGCGGTTGGCTACACCTTC. Translated: CASSLDAGAVGYTF. Together with reference TRBV7-2 and TRBJ1-2, the CDR3 gives the full variable domain: GAGVSQSPSNKVTEKGKDVELRCDPISGHTALYWYRQSLGQGLEFLIYFQGNSAPDKSGLPSDRFSAERTGGSVSTLTIQRTQQEDSAVYLCASSLDAGAVGYTFGSGTRLTVV.

The gene calls are TRBV5-6 and TRBJ1-2; D remains ambiguous. V was cut by 3 bases and J by 2 bases, with 11 bases left in between. The CDR3 consists of 14 residues. CDR1 and CDR2 from the germline V gene are SGHDT and YYEEEE. CDR3 in DNA: TGTGCCAGCAGCTCCCCCTCACAGAACTATGGCTACACCTTC. Translation gives CASSSPSQNYGYTF.